The T cell receptor (beta chain) under discussion was sequenced for a study of spatial heterogeneity in lung cancer. In the study overall: PBMC collected at follow-up were sequenced when available, a median of roughly two years after resection.

In this sample, this clonotype turned up a few times. Trimming stripped 4 bases from V and 0 bases from J, with 11 bases between. This CDR3 has 14 amino acids. Germline V gives CDR1 SGHKS, CDR2 YYEKEE (reference sequence). Time point given: blood at routine non-recurrence follow-up after resection. Unsorted samples of tumor, nontumor lung or frozen PBMC had their whole RNA sequenced. TCRdb analysed the 5' RACE reads with MiXCR anew, one entry per CDR3 protein. The sample carries fewer than 45,000 distinct CDR3 sequences, over 9.5% recorded once. The chain is built from TRBV5-5 and TRBJ2-7; maybe TRBD1 (5 bases). The specimen comprised PBMCs, sampled at follow-up. The TCR comes from a female donor with early-stage non-small cell lung cancer. CDR3 DNA: TGTGCCAGCAGCCTCGGACACTTCTCCTACGAGCAGTACTTC. Protein: CASSLGHFSYEQYF.